Shown below are 22 T cell receptor beta chains from a single sample sequenced in a study of tumor-infiltrating lymphocytes in primary liver carcinoma. With a constant-region primer, TCR beta cDNA was made from around 530 ng of total RNA. Amplification in three nested multiplex PCR rounds with slightly modified ARM-PCR gave rise to TCR beta libraries. Both of the initial two PCR rounds ran for about 11 cycles and employed TRBV1-TRBV30 forward primers alongside a C-beta reverse primer. TCRdb recomputed calls from the multiplex PCR reads with MiXCR, one row per CDR3 protein. The sample has some 130,000 distinct CDR3 sequences; roughly 70% are singletons. RNA and DNA were co-extracted from approximately 20-30 mg of unsorted bulk tissue. Specimen: tumor-adjacent normal liver tissue. Receptors originate from a woman aged 55-69 years with primary liver carcinoma and hepatitis B virus infection.

To note about this clonotype: A much larger clone lies one base from this, so it may be a read error. The chain has TRBV5-1 and TRBJ1-1, with D possibly TRBD1 on 6 matching bases. This CDR3 contains 14 residues. The germline V gene has CDR1 SGHRS and CDR2 YFSETQ. Trimming removed 0 bases from V and 4 bases from J, with 10 bases in between. The CDR3 DNA sequence: TGCGCCAGCAGCTTGGGGTCGACAGGCACTGAAGCTTTCTTT. It yields the protein CASSLGSTGTEAFF.

Points on this clonotype: Mismatch with germline at one junction end may stem from a read error. The chain has TRBV5-1 and TRBJ1-4, with a possible D match to TRBD1 (5 bases). The CDR3 extends over 13 amino acids. Germline V gene data show CDR1 as SGHRS and CDR2 as YFSETQ. In nucleotides, the CDR3 is TGCGCCAGCAGCTTGGAGGGGAATGGAAAACTCTTTTTT. Residues: CASSLEGNGKLFF.

Comment on this clonotype: At one end, the junction sequence differs from germline, possibly due to a read error. This rearrangement joins TRBV6-5 to TRBJ1-2; 7 positions agree with TRBD1. Germline lookup yields CDR1 MNHEY and CDR2 SVGAGI. The CDR3 is 13 residues long. CDR3 sequence (DNA): TGTACCAGCAGTTACTTCCAGGGGGATGGCTACATCTTC. It encodes CTSSYFQGDGYIF.

This clonotype has a handful of counts. With a much larger clone just one base away, this may be a read error. The rearrangement joins TRBV6-2 or TRBV6-3 to TRBJ1-1; a possible D gene is TRBD1 (5 bases). Germline loops: CDR1 MNHEY, CDR2 SVGEGT. The CDR3 has 14 amino acids. The CDR3 loop is CTSIQDFMNTEAFF. The CDR3 DNA reads TGTACCAGCATACAGGATTTTATGAACACTGAAGCTTTCTTT.

This clonotype was seen repeatedly, ten times or more. The chain combines TRBV6-2 or TRBV6-3 with TRBJ2-3; possible D gene TRBD2, 6 bases. This CDR3 spans 15 amino acids. The V and J ends lost 7 bases and 2 bases respectively, with 16 bases between them. The germline gives CDR1 MNHEY, CDR2 SVGEGT. CDR3 sequence reads: CASKKGDFPTDTQYF. The CDR3 DNA is TGTGCCAGCAAAAAAGGGGACTTCCCCACAGATACGCAGTATTTT.

The chain has TRBV6-1 and TRBJ2-1, with D perhaps TRBD2 (6 bases). CDR3 length equals 16 residues. Germline assignment: CDR1 MNHNS and CDR2 SASEGT. V was cut by 10 bases and J by 2 bases, with 21 bases left in between. The CDR3 DNA reads as TGTGCCACGCGTCGGAGGGTCGCGGCGACCTACAATGAGCAGTTCTTC. It encodes CATRRRVAATYNEQFF.

About this clonotype itself: At one boundary the junction diverges from the germline segment, which might be a read error. V usage is TRBV6-5 and J usage is TRBJ1-2; TRBD1 matches at 8 bases. The CDR3 sequence is 13 residues long. Germline loops: CDR1 MNHEY, CDR2 SVGAGI. CDR3 nucleotides: TGTACCAGCAACCAAGGACAGGGTCTGGGCTACACCTTC. It is translated as CTSNQGQGLGYTF.

V is TRBV24-1 and J is TRBJ2-1, with 11 bases fitting TRBD2. J was trimmed by 15 bases and V by 4 bases; bases with no gene match: 22. CDR1 and CDR2 (germline): KGHDR, SFDVKD. The CDR3 sequence is 18 residues long. CDR3 sequence reads: CATSDRSLAGGSYNEWFF. In nucleotides, the CDR3 is TGTGCCACCAGTGACCGCTCGCTAGCGGGAGGCTCCTACAATGAGTGGTTCTTC.

The chain is built from TRBV6-5 and TRBJ2-3; possibly TRBD1 or TRBD2 for D (6 bases each). Per germline, CDR1 MNHEY and CDR2 SVGAGI. CDR3 length: 15 residues. V lost 4 bases and J 3 bases, leaving 14 bases between the germline ends. The CDR3: CASSLTGARTDTQYF. CDR3 DNA sequence: TGTGCCAGCAGTTTAACGGGGGCGAGGACAGATACGCAGTATTTT.

The chain carries TRBV5-4 and TRBJ2-2; D tentatively fits TRBD1 or TRBD2 (6 bases each). Trimming stripped 9 bases from V and 4 bases from J, with 25 bases between. The CDR3 is 17 residues long. From germline, CDR1 is SGHNT and CDR2 YYREEE (reference sequence). The DNA of the CDR3 is TGTGCCATCAGTTTGGGGGGCTCGGGGCCTTTCACCGGGGAGCTGTTTTTT. Protein sequence: CAISLGGSGPFTGELFF. Full variable domain (missing parts from reference TRBV5-4 and TRBJ2-2): ETGVTQSPTHLIKTRGQQVTLRCSSQSGHNTVSWYQQALGQGPQFIFQYYREEENGRGNFPPRFSGLQFPNYSSELNVNALELDDSALYLCAISLGGSGPFTGELFFGEGSRLTVL.

In this sample, this clonotype turned up once. This sequence may be a read error, since a much larger clone differs from it by one base. V gene TRBV5-1 combines with J gene TRBJ2-1, with TRBD2 matching over 7 bases. The CDR3 sequence is 17 residues long. Germline V lookup: CDR1 SGHRS, CDR2 YFSETQ. The CDR3 DNA reads TGCGCCAACAGCCCGACTAGCCTTCTAAGCTCCTACAATGAGCAGTTCTTC. It translates to CANSPTSLLSSYNEQFF.

With respect to this clonotype: This may be a read error: a much more frequent sequence differs by one nucleotide. This chain joins TRBV6-1 and TRBJ1-2, with 8 bases identical to TRBD1. Per germline, CDR1 MNHNS and CDR2 SASEGT. This CDR3 has 12 amino acids. The CDR3 DNA reads TGTGCCAGCAGTGGACAGGGGTATGGCTGCACCTTC. Amino acid sequence: CASSGQGYGCTF.

The count of this clonotype is one. The germline gene is not matched at one end of the junction; a read error may be the cause. V gene TRBV6-6 combines with J gene TRBJ1-1; 10 bases line up with TRBD1. CDR3 length: 16 amino acids. CDR1 and CDR2 from the germline V gene are MNHNY and SVGAGI (reference sequence). The CDR3 DNA is TGTGCCAGCAGGCCCAGCCGGGACAGGGGAGACACTGAAGCTCTCTTC. Translated: CASRPSRDRGDTEALF.

A word on this clonotype: This is likely a read error, given that the CDR3 carries no conserved phenylalanine or tryptophan at its end. The rearrangement uses TRBV12-5 and TRBJ2-1; D not resolved. Trimming stripped 6 bases from V and 9 bases from J, with 15 bases between. Germline CDR1 and CDR2: LGHNT and FRNRAP. CDR3 size: 13 residues. CDR3 region: CASGIKLNGEQFY. DNA for the CDR3: TGTGCTAGTGGCATCAAGCTAAATGGTGAGCAGTTCTAC.

This clonotype has a count of ten or more. Its ends do not fully match the called genes, so a read error is possible. This sequence joins TRBV6-5 and TRBJ2-7; the D gene is possibly TRBD2 (6 bases). Looked up from germline, CDR1 is MNHEY and CDR2 is SVGAGI. The CDR3 covers 13 residues. This chain's CDR3 is CASSHSSGVEQYF. In DNA, the CDR3 is TGTGCCAGCAGTCACTCTTCGGGGGTCGAGCAGTACTTC.

This clonotype was detected a few times. One junction end does not reproduce the germline sequence, and a read error may be involved. The chain combines TRBV28 with TRBJ2-7; perhaps TRBD1 as D (6 bases). CDR1 MDHEN and CDR2 SYDVKM come from the germline V gene. This CDR3 spans 15 amino acids. CDR3 sequence reads: CVSGFLGTPNYEKCF. The DNA for the CDR3 is TGTGTCAGTGGCTTTTTGGGGACACCCAATTACGAGAAGTGCTTC.

This sequence joins TRBV29-1 and TRBJ2-7; perhaps TRBD2 as D (6 bases). Germline V gene lookup returns CDR1 SQVTM and CDR2 ANQGSEA. CDR3 length: 13 residues. CDR3 sequence (DNA): TGCAGTGACAAAAAGACTAGCTCCTACGAGCAGTACTTC. This encodes CSDKKTSSYEQYF.

Comment on this clonotype: A junction end diverges from the germline sequence, so it may reflect a read error. V is TRBV11-2 and J is TRBJ2-4; 7 positions agree with TRBD2. CDR1 and CDR2 from the germline V gene are SGHAT and FQNNGV. The CDR3 runs to 12 residues. DNA of the CDR3: TGTGCCAACAGCTGGGGGGGGAACATTCACTACTTC. This codes for CANSWGGNIHYF.

This clonotype was counted ten times or more. This rearrangement joins TRBV4-1 to TRBJ2-3; 7 positions match TRBD2. In germline, CDR1 is MGHRA, CDR2 YSYEKL. CDR3 size: 14 residues. Trimming took 4 bases from V and 7 from J; bases not matched to a gene: 8. The CDR3 protein is CASSPGGAGYTQYF. The DNA of the CDR3 is TGCGCCAGCAGCCCGGGGGGTGCGGGCTATACGCAGTATTTT.

The chain is built from TRBV6-4 and TRBJ2-3, with D tentatively TRBD2 (5 bases). Germline assignment: CDR1 MRHNA and CDR2 SNTAGT. The CDR3 spans 15 residues. V lost 3 bases and J lost 4, with 14 bases in between. CDR3 nucleotides: TGTGCCAGCAGTGATTCGGACGGGATTTCAGATACGCAGTATTTT. Residues: CASSDSDGISDTQYF.

This clonotype counts as medium-sized (0.01 to 0.1%). The chain has TRBV29-1 and TRBJ1-2, with D tentatively TRBD1 (6 bases). V was shortened by 3 bases and J by 7 bases, with 9 bases between the two germline ends. Germline V gene sequence: CDR1 SQVTM, CDR2 ANQGSEA. The CDR3 has 11 amino acids. The CDR3 reads CSVEGGVGYTF. The CDR3 DNA sequence: TGCAGCGTTGAGGGGGGCGTTGGCTACACCTTC.

This clonotype has a count of ten or more. This chain links TRBV28 with TRBJ2-5, with D unresolved. This CDR3 is 11 amino acids long. Trimming pared 3 bases from V and 4 bases from J, leaving 3 bases between. Germline V gene sequence: CDR1 MDHEN, CDR2 SYDVKM. The CDR3 coding sequence is TGTGCCAGCAGTTTGACAGAGACCCAGTACTTC. It translates to CASSLTETQYF.